The 6 T cell receptor beta chains below come from one sample, sequenced in a study of radiotherapy plus CTLA-4 blockade in lung cancer. Repertoires were generated with immunoSEQ multiplex PCR, while TCRdb's copy carries only in-frame clones and drops some. The sample has around 70,000 clones, roughly four fifths seen once. The source material was peripheral blood, sampled from a patient treated with radiotherapy plus ipilimumab. The source of these receptors is a human donor with non-small cell lung cancer who had a partial response to radiotherapy plus ipilimumab.

CDR3 sequence (DNA): TGTGCCAGCAGCTCGGTAGAGACCCAGTACTTC. Its translation: CASSSVETQYF. V and J are TRBV7-9 and TRBJ2-5; no clear D gene. The germline V gene encodes CDR1 SEHNR and CDR2 FQNEAQ (reference sequence). The V end lost 4 bases, the J end lost 4 bases, and 4 bases lay between the germline ends. The CDR3 contains 11 residues.

This chain joins TRBV6-6 and TRBJ2-7; 8 bases map to TRBD2. Germline CDR1 and CDR2: MNHNY and SVGAGI (reference sequence). V lost 3 bases to trimming and J lost 4 bases; unmatched junction nucleotides: 8. The CDR3 totals 15 residues. This CDR3 reads CASSYTSGSWYEQYF. CDR3 nucleotides: TGTGCCAGCAGTTATACGAGCGGGAGTTGGTACGAGCAGTACTTC.

The CDR3 protein is CASSPSGRGVDTQYF. Written as DNA, the CDR3 is TGTGCCAGCAGCCCTAGCGGGAGGGGTGTAGATACGCAGTATTTT. V gene TRBV6-1 combines with J gene TRBJ2-3; the match to TRBD2 covers 12 bases. This CDR3 has 15 amino acids. J was trimmed by 5 bases and V by 6 bases; bases with no gene match: 6. Germline assignment: CDR1 MNHNS and CDR2 SASEGT.

In this sample, this clone turned up a few times. V usage is TRBV5-6 and J usage is TRBJ1-2, with a weak D call TRBD1 (5 bases). Trimming removed 4 bases from V and 0 bases from J, with 16 bases in between. Looked up from germline, CDR1 is SGHDT and CDR2 is YYEEEE. The CDR3 sequence is 16 residues long. Here the CDR3 reads CASSLEGNRANYGYTF. In DNA, the CDR3 is TGTGCCAGCAGCCTGGAGGGGAACAGAGCTAACTATGGCTACACCTTC. Based on the CDR3 plus reference TRBV5-6 and TRBJ1-2, the full variable domain is DAGVTQSPTHLIKTRGQQVTLRCSPKSGHDTVSWYQQALGQGPQFIFQYYEEEERQRGNFPDRFSGHQFPNYSSELNVNALLLGDSALYLCASSLEGNRANYGYTFGSGTRLTVV.

The chain combines TRBV30 with TRBJ2-7; tentatively, D is TRBD1 (6 bases). V lost 3 bases to trimming and J lost 3 bases, with 12 bases between them. Germline CDR1 is GTSNPN and CDR2 is SVGIG (reference sequence). This CDR3 is 13 amino acids long. Here the CDR3 reads CAWRPTGYYEQYF. Written as DNA, the CDR3 is TGTGCCTGGAGACCCACAGGGTACTACGAGCAGTACTTC. The full variable domain, with the rest looked up from reference TRBV30 and TRBJ2-7, is SQTIHQWPATLVQPVGSPLSLECTVEGTSNPNLYWYRQAAGRGLQLLFYSVGIGQISSEVPQNLSASRPQDRQFILSSKKLLLSDSGFYLCAWRPTGYYEQYFGPGTRLTVT.

The chain links TRBV30 to TRBJ2-7; a weak D match, TRBD2 (5 bases). Trimming removed 3 bases at V and 7 bases at J, with 25 bases between. CDR1 is GTSNPN, CDR2 SVGIG, per germline (reference sequence). The CDR3 runs to 16 residues. CDR3 in DNA: TGTGCCTGGAGCCGGGGTCGAATCCCAAGGGTAGGTGAGCAGTACTTC. This translates into CAWSRGRIPRVGEQYF. Using reference TRBV30 and TRBJ2-7 for the parts outside the CDR3, the full variable domain is SQTIHQWPATLVQPVGSPLSLECTVEGTSNPNLYWYRQAAGRGLQLLFYSVGIGQISSEVPQNLSASRPQDRQFILSSKKLLLSDSGFYLCAWSRGRIPRVGEQYFGPGTRLTVT.